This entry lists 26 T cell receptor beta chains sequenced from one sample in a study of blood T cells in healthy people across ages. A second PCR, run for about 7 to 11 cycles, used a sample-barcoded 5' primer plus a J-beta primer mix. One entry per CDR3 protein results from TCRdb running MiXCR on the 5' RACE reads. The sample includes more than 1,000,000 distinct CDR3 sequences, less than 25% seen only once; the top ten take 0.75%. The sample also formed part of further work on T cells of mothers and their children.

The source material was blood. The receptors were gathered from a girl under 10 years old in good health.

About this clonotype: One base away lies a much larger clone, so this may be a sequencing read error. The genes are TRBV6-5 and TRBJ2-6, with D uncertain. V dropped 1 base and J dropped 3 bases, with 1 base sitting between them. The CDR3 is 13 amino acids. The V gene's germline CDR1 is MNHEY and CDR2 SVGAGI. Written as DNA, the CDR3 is TGTGCCAGCAGTTACTTTGGGGCCAACGTCCTGACTTTC. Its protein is CASSYFGANVLTF.

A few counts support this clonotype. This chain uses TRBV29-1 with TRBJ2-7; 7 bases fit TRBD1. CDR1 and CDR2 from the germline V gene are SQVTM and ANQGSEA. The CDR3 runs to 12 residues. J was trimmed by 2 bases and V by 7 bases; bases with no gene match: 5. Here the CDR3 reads CSAHRGPYEQYF. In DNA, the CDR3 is TGCAGCGCCCACAGGGGTCCCTACGAGCAGTACTTC.

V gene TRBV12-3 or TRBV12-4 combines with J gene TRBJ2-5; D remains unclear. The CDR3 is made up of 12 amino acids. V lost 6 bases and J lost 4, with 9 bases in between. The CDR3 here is CASSARRETQYF. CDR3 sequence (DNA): TGTGCCAGCAGCGCAAGGAGAGAGACCCAGTACTTC.

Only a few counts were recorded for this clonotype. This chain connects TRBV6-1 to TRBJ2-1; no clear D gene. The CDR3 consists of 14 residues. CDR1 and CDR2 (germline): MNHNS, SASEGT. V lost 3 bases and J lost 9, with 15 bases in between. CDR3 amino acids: CASSELGHLGEQFF. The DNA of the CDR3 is TGTGCCAGCAGTGAGTTGGGCCACCTGGGTGAGCAGTTCTTC.

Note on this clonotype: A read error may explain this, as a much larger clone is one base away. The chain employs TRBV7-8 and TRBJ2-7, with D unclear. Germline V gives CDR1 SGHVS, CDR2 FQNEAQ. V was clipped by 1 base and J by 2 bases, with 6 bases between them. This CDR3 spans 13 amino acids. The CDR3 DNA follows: TGTGCCAGCAGCTTAGTACAGCCCTACGAGCAGTACTTC. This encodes CASSLVQPYEQYF.

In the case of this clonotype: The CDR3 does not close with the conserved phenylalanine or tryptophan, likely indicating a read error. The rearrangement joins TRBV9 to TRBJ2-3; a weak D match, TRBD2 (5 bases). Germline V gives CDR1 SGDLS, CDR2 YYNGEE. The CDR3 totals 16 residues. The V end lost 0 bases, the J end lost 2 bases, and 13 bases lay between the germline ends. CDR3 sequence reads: CASSVAGELYTDTQYL. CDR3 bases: TGTGCCAGCAGCGTAGCCGGGGAATTATACACAGATACGCAGTATCTT.

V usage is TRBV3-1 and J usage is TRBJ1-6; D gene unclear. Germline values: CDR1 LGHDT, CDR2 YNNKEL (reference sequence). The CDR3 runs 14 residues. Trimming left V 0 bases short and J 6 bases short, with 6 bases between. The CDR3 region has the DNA TGTGCCAGCAGCCAAGACCTCTCTAATTCACCCCTCCACTTT. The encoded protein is CASSQDLSNSPLHF. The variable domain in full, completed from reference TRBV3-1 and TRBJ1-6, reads DTAVSQTPKYLVTQMGNDKSIKCEQNLGHDTMYWYKQDSKKFLKIMFSYNNKELIINETVPNRFSPKSPDKAHLNLHINSLELGDSAVYFCASSQDLSNSPLHFGNGTRLTVT.

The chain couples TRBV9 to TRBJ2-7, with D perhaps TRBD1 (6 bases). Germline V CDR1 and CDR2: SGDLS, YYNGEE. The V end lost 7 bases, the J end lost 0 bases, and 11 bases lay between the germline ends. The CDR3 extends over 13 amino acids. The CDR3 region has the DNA TGTGCCAGCGCACGGACAGACTCCTACGAGCAGTACTTC. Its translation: CASARTDSYEQYF.

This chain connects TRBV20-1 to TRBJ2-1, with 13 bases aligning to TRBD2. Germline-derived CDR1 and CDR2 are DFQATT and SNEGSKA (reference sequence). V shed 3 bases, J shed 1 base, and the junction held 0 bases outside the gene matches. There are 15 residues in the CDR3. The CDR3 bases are TGCAGTGCTAGGGGACTAGCGGGATCCTACAATGAGCAGTTCTTC. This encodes CSARGLAGSYNEQFF.

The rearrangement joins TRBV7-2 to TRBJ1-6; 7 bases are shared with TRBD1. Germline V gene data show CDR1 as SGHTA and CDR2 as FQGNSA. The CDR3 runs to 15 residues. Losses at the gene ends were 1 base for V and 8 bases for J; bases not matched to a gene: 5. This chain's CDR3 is CASSLVGTADSPLHF. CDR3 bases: TGTGCCAGCAGCTTAGTAGGGACAGCGGATTCACCCCTCCACTTT.

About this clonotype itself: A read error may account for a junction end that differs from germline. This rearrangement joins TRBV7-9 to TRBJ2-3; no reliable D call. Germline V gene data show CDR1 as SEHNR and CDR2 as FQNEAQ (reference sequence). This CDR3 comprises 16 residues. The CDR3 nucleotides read TGTGCCAACAGCTTTATGCCCGCGGCCCTCACAGATACGCAGTATTTT. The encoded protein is CANSFMPAALTDTQYF.

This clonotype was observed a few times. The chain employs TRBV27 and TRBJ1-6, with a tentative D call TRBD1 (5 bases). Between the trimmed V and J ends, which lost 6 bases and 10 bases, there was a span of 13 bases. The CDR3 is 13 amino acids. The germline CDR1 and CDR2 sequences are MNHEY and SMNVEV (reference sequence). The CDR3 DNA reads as TGTGCCAGCAGAACATGGGGGGGATCACCCCTCCACTTT. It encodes CASRTWGGSPLHF.

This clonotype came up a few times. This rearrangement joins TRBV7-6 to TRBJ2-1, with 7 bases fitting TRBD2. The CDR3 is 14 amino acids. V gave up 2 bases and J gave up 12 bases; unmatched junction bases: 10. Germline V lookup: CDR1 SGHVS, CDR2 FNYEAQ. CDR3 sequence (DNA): TGTGCCAGCAGCTTACTCGAGGGAGGGCGGGGGCAGTTCTTC. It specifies CASSLLEGGRGQFF.

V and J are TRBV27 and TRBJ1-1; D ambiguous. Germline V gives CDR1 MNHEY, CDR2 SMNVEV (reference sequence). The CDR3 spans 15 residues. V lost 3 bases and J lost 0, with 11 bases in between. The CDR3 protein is CASSLNVAMNTEAFF. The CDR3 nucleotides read TGTGCCAGCAGTTTGAATGTCGCTATGAACACTGAAGCTTTCTTT.

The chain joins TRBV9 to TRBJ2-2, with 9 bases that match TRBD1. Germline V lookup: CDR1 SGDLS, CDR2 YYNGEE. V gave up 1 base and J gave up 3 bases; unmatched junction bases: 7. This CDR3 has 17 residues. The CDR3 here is CASSVTSWDRDTGELFF. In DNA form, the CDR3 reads TGTGCCAGCAGCGTAACAAGTTGGGACAGGGACACCGGGGAGCTGTTTTTT.

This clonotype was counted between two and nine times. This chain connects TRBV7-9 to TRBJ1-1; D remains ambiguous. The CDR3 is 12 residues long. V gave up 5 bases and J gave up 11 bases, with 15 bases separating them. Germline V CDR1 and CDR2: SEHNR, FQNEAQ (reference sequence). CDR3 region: CASSTESAEAFF. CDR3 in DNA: TGTGCCAGCAGCACCGAGAGTGCCGAGGCTTTCTTT.

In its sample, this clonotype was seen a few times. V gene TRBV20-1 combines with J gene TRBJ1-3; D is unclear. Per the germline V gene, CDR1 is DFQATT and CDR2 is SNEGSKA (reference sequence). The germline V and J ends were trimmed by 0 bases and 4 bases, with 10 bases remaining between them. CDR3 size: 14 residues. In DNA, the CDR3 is TGCAGTGCTAGAGATCTAGGTCGGGGAAACACCATATATTTT. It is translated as CSARDLGRGNTIYF.

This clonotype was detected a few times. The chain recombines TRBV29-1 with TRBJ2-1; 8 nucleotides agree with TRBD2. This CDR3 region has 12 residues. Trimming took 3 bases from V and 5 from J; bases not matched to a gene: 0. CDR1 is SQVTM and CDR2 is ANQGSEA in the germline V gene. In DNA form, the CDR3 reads TGCAGCGTTGAGCGGGAGGACAATGAGCAGTTCTTC. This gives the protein CSVEREDNEQFF.

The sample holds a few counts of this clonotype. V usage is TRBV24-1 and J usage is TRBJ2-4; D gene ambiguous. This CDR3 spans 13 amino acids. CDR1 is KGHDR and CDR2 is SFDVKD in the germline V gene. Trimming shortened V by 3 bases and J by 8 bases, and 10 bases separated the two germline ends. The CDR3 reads CATSDGDRDIQYF. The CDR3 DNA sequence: TGTGCCACCAGTGATGGGGATCGGGACATTCAGTACTTC.

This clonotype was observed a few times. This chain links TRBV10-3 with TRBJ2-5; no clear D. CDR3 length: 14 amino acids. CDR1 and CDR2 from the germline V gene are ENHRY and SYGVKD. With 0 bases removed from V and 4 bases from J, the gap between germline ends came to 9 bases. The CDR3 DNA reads TGTGCCATCAGTGAGTCGAGTTCGAGAGAGACCCAGTACTTC. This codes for CAISESSSRETQYF.

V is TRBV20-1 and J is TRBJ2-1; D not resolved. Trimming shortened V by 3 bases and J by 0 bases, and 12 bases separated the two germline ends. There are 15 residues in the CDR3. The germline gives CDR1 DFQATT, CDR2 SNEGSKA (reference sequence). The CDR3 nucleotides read TGCAGTGCTAGCTTACGGCCTAGCTCCTACAATGAGCAGTTCTTC. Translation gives CSASLRPSSYNEQFF.

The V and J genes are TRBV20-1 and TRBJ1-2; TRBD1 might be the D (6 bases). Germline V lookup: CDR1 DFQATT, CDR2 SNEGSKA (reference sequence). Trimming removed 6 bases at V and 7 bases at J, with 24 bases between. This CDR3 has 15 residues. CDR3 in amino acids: CSAGAQGGALGGYTF. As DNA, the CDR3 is TGCAGTGCCGGAGCCCAAGGGGGAGCTTTGGGTGGCTACACCTTC.

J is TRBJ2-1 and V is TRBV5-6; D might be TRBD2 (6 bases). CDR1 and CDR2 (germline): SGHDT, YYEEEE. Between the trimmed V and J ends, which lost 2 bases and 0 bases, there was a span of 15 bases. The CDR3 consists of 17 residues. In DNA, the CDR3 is TGTGCCAGCAGCTTAATTCGGGACTTAAGCTCCTACAATGAGCAGTTCTTC. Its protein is CASSLIRDLSSYNEQFF.

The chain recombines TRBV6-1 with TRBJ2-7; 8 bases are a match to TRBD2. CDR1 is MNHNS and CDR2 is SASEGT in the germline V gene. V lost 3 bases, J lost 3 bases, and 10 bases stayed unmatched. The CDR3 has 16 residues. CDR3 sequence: CASSEDQREKIYEQYF. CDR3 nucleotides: TGTGCCAGCAGTGAGGATCAGCGGGAGAAAATCTACGAGCAGTACTTC.

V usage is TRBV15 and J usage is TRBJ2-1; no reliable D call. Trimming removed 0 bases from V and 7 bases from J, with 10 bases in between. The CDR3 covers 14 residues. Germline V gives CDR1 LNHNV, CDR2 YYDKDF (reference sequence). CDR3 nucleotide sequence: TGTGCCACCAGCAGAGATGTCGACGAGAATGAGCAGTTCTTC. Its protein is CATSRDVDENEQFF.

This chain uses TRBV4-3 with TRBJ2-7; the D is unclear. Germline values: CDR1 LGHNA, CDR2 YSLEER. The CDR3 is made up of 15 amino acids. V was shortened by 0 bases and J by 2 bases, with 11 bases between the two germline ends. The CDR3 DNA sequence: TGCGCCAGCAGCCAAGAGAGAGGCCCTCCCTACGAGCAGTACTTC. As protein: CASSQERGPPYEQYF.